Following are 8 T cell receptor beta chains from one sample sequenced in a study of blood T cell repertoires in COVID-19. Data came from immunoSEQ multiplex PCR; TCRdb stores just in-frame clones and leaves some out. The sample comprises 200,000 or so clones, more than 65% of which are singletons, and about 2.3% rests with the top ten. Specimen: peripheral blood. All receptors come from a man aged 35-49 years who had recovered from COVID-19.

The chain recombines TRBV27 with TRBJ2-1; 8 bases line up with TRBD1. V lost 3 bases to trimming and J lost 4 bases; unmatched junction nucleotides: 5. The germline CDR1 and CDR2 sequences are MNHEY and SMNVEV (reference sequence). This CDR3 has 15 amino acids. The CDR3 DNA is TGTGCCAGCAGTTTTTGGGACAGGATATACAATGAGCAGTTCTTC. It specifies CASSFWDRIYNEQFF.

The chain links TRBV2 to TRBJ2-2; D may be TRBD2 (6 bases). Germline CDR1 and CDR2: SNHLY and FYNNEI. The CDR3 runs 14 residues. V was clipped by 5 bases and J by 7 bases, with 14 bases between them. CDR3 DNA: TGTGCCAGCAGTCGTCGCGGGGTGGGCGGGGAGCTGTTTTTT. Protein product: CASSRRGVGGELFF.

The V gene is TRBV7-2, the J gene TRBJ2-7; D unresolved. Germline CDR1 and CDR2: SGHTA and FQGNSA. There are 13 residues in the CDR3. The V end was cut by 2 bases, the J end by 4 bases, with 9 bases between. The CDR3 nucleotides read TGTGCCAGCAGCTTAACTTCGATTTACGAGCAGTACTTC. Amino acids: CASSLTSIYEQYF.

V gene TRBV19 combines with J gene TRBJ2-3; TRBD1 matches 9 bases. Germline V CDR1 and CDR2: LNHDA, SQIVND (reference sequence). This CDR3 comprises 14 residues. Trimming at V came to 8 bases and at J to 4 bases, leaving 7 bases not matched to a gene. This CDR3 reads CASLGTGKADTQYF. CDR3 DNA: TGTGCCAGTCTCGGGACAGGGAAGGCAGATACGCAGTATTTT.

Remarks on this clone: Additional DNA sequences in this sample encode the identical CDR3. The chain links TRBV9 to TRBJ1-1, with D unresolved. Germline loops: CDR1 SGDLS, CDR2 YYNGEE. Trimming removed 2 bases from V and 1 base from J, with 6 bases in between. This CDR3 comprises 13 residues. CDR3 DNA: TGTGCCAGCAGCGTGCAGGCGAACACTGAAGCTTTCTTT. Translating gives CASSVQANTEAFF.

This chain connects TRBV11-2 to TRBJ1-4; 7 bases line up with TRBD1. This CDR3 comprises 15 residues. V was clipped by 5 bases and J by 12 bases; unmatched bases: 15. CDR1 is SGHAT and CDR2 is FQNNGV in the germline V gene. CDR3 sequence: CASSGWRQGVSQLFF. CDR3 DNA sequence: TGTGCCAGCAGCGGATGGAGGCAGGGGGTCTCCCAACTGTTTTTT.

This chain joins TRBV7-2 and TRBJ1-3, with 7 bases matching TRBD1. V lost 1 base and J lost 2; bases outside the gene matches: 5. The V gene's germline CDR1 is SGHTA and CDR2 FQGNSA. This CDR3 spans 16 amino acids. CDR3 residues: CASSLGQGGTGNTIYF. As DNA, the CDR3 is TGTGCCAGCAGCTTAGGACAGGGTGGGACTGGAAACACCATATATTTT.

The chain recombines TRBV3-1 (or the pseudogene TRBV3-2) with TRBJ2-2, with 9 bases fitting TRBD1. The CDR3 consists of 16 residues. V dropped 3 bases and J dropped 6; count of bases not matched to a gene: 8. Per germline, CDR1 LGHDT and CDR2 YNNKEL (reference sequence). The CDR3 DNA follows: TGTGCCAGCAGCCACGGAGGGACAGGGTATTCCGGGGAGCTGTTTTTT. Its protein product is CASSHGGTGYSGELFF.